Listed below are T cell receptor beta chains from one sample, sequenced in a study of cytomegalovirus exposure and HLA in healthy donors. Profiled with immunoSEQ multiplex PCR; TCRdb holds only in-frame clones, not every one. Among about 130,000 clones listed, around 72% were seen once. Material: PBMCs. The receptors derive from a woman aged 40-49 years in good health and CMV-seronegative. Each CDR3 is given with its conserved first and last residue. Each record gives: D gene, clone size, V gene, J gene, CDR3 protein, CDR3 DNA. The D gene is left open where the match is weak. Some rows mark clone size as missing; the rest say once, few, many or name a class of expanded clone.

d_gene: TRBD2
abundance: .
v_gene: TRBV27
j_gene: TRBJ2-7
CDR3aa: CASSAHPGLAGGSYEQYF
CDR3nt: TGTGCCAGCAGTGCGCACCCGGGACTAGCGGGAGGTTCATACGAGCAGTACTTC

d_gene: .
abundance: .
v_gene: TRBV29-1
j_gene: TRBJ1-2
CDR3aa: CSVEASNYGYTF
CDR3nt: TGCAGCGTTGAGGCCTCTAACTATGGCTACACCTTC

d_gene: TRBD2
abundance: .
v_gene: TRBV9
j_gene: TRBJ2-1
CDR3aa: CASSVTSGSYPNEQFF
CDR3nt: TGTGCCAGCAGCGTTACTAGCGGGAGCTACCCCAATGAGCAGTTCTTC

d_gene: TRBD2
abundance: .
v_gene: TRBV9
j_gene: TRBJ2-5
CDR3aa: CASSVAWGLAGVIETQYF
CDR3nt: TGTGCCAGCAGCGTAGCGTGGGGACTAGCGGGAGTCATAGAGACCCAGTACTTC

d_gene: .
abundance: .
v_gene: TRBV4-1
j_gene: TRBJ2-6
CDR3aa: CASSPGGGPISGANVLTF
CDR3nt: TGCGCCAGCAGCCCCGGAGGAGGGCCTATCTCTGGGGCCAACGTCCTGACTTTC

d_gene: .
abundance: few
v_gene: TRBV5-4
j_gene: TRBJ2-1
CDR3aa: CASSRTLDNEQFF
CDR3nt: TGTGCCAGCAGCCGGACACTCGACAATGAGCAGTTCTTC

d_gene: .
abundance: .
v_gene: TRBV5-4
j_gene: TRBJ2-7
CDR3aa: CASSLQGYEQYF
CDR3nt: TGTGCCAGCAGCCTACAGGGTTACGAGCAGTACTTC

d_gene: TRBD1
abundance: .
v_gene: TRBV5-1
j_gene: TRBJ1-1
CDR3aa: CASSLWGTDTEAFF
CDR3nt: TGCGCCAGCAGTCTCTGGGGGACAGACACTGAAGCTTTCTTT

d_gene: .
abundance: .
v_gene: TRBV6-5
j_gene: TRBJ1-5
CDR3aa: CASRQAGRNQPQHF
CDR3nt: TGTGCCAGCAGACAGGCGGGGAGAAATCAGCCCCAGCATTTT

d_gene: TRBD1
abundance: .
v_gene: TRBV7-8
j_gene: TRBJ2-7
CDR3aa: CASSLYELDRAYEQYF
CDR3nt: TGTGCCAGCAGCCTATACGAGCTGGACAGGGCATACGAGCAGTACTTC

d_gene: TRBD2
abundance: .
v_gene: TRBV6-5
j_gene: TRBJ2-5
CDR3aa: CASSYSGTSGMTQYF
CDR3nt: TGTGCCAGCAGTTACTCGGGGACTAGCGGCATGACCCAGTACTTC

d_gene: .
abundance: .
v_gene: TRBV9
j_gene: TRBJ2-1
CDR3aa: CASSVGGHSSSYNEQFF
CDR3nt: TGTGCCAGCAGCGTAGGAGGACATTCCAGCTCCTACAATGAGCAGTTCTTC

d_gene: TRBD1
abundance: .
v_gene: TRBV28
j_gene: TRBJ2-7
CDR3aa: CASSFRDRAYYEQYF
CDR3nt: TGTGCCAGCAGTTTCCGGGACAGGGCCTACTACGAGCAGTACTTC

d_gene: .
abundance: .
v_gene: TRBV2
j_gene: TRBJ2-7
CDR3aa: CASRRDSAYEQYF
CDR3nt: TGTGCCAGCAGGAGGGACTCTGCCTACGAGCAGTACTTC

d_gene: TRBD1
abundance: .
v_gene: TRBV5-1
j_gene: TRBJ1-6
CDR3aa: CASSWTGDNSPLHF
CDR3nt: TGCGCCAGCTCATGGACAGGGGATAATTCACCCCTCCACTTT

d_gene: TRBD1
abundance: .
v_gene: TRBV7-2
j_gene: TRBJ1-6
CDR3aa: CASSLAWDSFSPLHF
CDR3nt: TGTGCCAGCAGCTTAGCCTGGGACAGTTTCTCACCCCTCCACTTT

d_gene: TRBD2
abundance: .
v_gene: TRBV5-1
j_gene: TRBJ2-3
CDR3aa: CASSLELAGSKGTDTQYF
CDR3nt: TGCGCCAGCAGCTTGGAACTAGCGGGATCCAAAGGCACAGATACGCAGTATTTT

d_gene: .
abundance: .
v_gene: TRBV19
j_gene: TRBJ2-6
CDR3aa: CASSGGFSSGANVLTF
CDR3nt: TGTGCCAGTAGTGGCGGATTTTCCTCTGGGGCCAACGTCCTGACTTTC

d_gene: .
abundance: .
v_gene: TRBV2
j_gene: TRBJ1-2
CDR3aa: CASTPPGGRDYGYTF
CDR3nt: TGTGCCAGCACCCCTCCCGGTGGCAGGGACTATGGCTACACCTTC

d_gene: .
abundance: .
v_gene: TRBV27
j_gene: TRBJ1-5
CDR3aa: CASSPERWNQPQHF
CDR3nt: TGTGCCAGCAGTCCCGAGAGGTGGAATCAGCCCCAGCATTTT

d_gene: .
abundance: .
v_gene: TRBV20-1
j_gene: TRBJ2-5
CDR3aa: CSVLLAETQYF
CDR3nt: TGCAGTGTTTTATTAGCGGAGACCCAGTACTTC

d_gene: TRBD1
abundance: .
v_gene: TRBV28
j_gene: TRBJ2-7
CDR3aa: CASSPVVPGQRIEIPEQYF
CDR3nt: TGTGCCAGCAGTCCGGTGGTCCCGGGACAGCGAATAGAGATCCCCGAGCAGTACTTC

d_gene: .
abundance: .
v_gene: TRBV10-3
j_gene: TRBJ1-1
CDR3aa: CAISDPGRDTEAFF
CDR3nt: TGTGCCATCAGTGACCCAGGGAGGGACACTGAAGCTTTCTTT

d_gene: TRBD1
abundance: .
v_gene: TRBV19
j_gene: TRBJ1-2
CDR3aa: CASRRQGNRGYTF
CDR3nt: TGTGCCAGTAGACGACAGGGGAATCGTGGCTACACCTTC

d_gene: .
abundance: .
v_gene: TRBV11-3
j_gene: TRBJ2-1
CDR3aa: CASSLDRQGQFF
CDR3nt: TGTGCCAGCAGCTTAGATAGGCAGGGACAGTTCTTC

d_gene: .
abundance: .
v_gene: TRBV28
j_gene: TRBJ2-7
CDR3aa: CASSLNQGYEQYF
CDR3nt: TGTGCCAGCAGTCTAAATCAGGGCTACGAGCAGTACTTC

d_gene: TRBD2
abundance: .
v_gene: TRBV28
j_gene: TRBJ2-2
CDR3aa: CASSTGTTYTGELFF
CDR3nt: TGTGCCAGCAGTACCGGGACTACCTACACCGGGGAGCTGTTTTTT

d_gene: TRBD1
abundance: .
v_gene: TRBV2
j_gene: TRBJ1-3
CDR3aa: CASSLNRGQGGNTIYF
CDR3nt: TGTGCCAGCAGTTTGAACAGGGGGCAGGGTGGAAACACCATATATTTT

d_gene: .
abundance: .
v_gene: TRBV7-9
j_gene: TRBJ2-2
CDR3aa: CASSYPQGYTGELFF
CDR3nt: TGTGCCAGCAGCTACCCCCAGGGATACACCGGGGAGCTGTTTTTT

d_gene: TRBD1
abundance: .
v_gene: TRBV19
j_gene: TRBJ1-5
CDR3aa: CASSIRQGDVNQPQHF
CDR3nt: TGTGCCAGTAGTATCAGGCAGGGGGATGTCAATCAGCCCCAGCATTTT

d_gene: TRBD2
abundance: .
v_gene: TRBV9
j_gene: TRBJ2-3
CDR3aa: CASSPTSGRAGGTDTQYF
CDR3nt: TGTGCCAGCAGCCCGACTAGCGGGAGGGCCGGGGGCACAGATACGCAGTATTTT

d_gene: TRBD1
abundance: few
v_gene: TRBV19
j_gene: TRBJ1-2
CDR3aa: CASSNRDRGLLNYGYTF
CDR3nt: TGTGCCAGTAGTAACCGGGACAGGGGCCTCCTTAACTATGGCTACACCTTC

d_gene: TRBD1
abundance: .
v_gene: TRBV27
j_gene: TRBJ2-5
CDR3aa: CASSPFVGQGSGETQYF
CDR3nt: TGTGCCAGCTCTCCGTTTGTGGGACAGGGATCGGGTGAGACCCAGTACTTC

d_gene: .
abundance: .
v_gene: TRBV7-3
j_gene: TRBJ1-5
CDR3aa: CASRGVRGIVPQHF
CDR3nt: TGTGCCAGCAGGGGCGTTAGGGGTATAGTGCCCCAGCATTTT

d_gene: .
abundance: .
v_gene: TRBV29-1
j_gene: TRBJ2-1
CDR3aa: CSVEEAYNEQFF
CDR3nt: TGCAGCGTTGAGGAGGCCTACAATGAGCAGTTCTTC

d_gene: TRBD2
abundance: .
v_gene: TRBV5-4
j_gene: TRBJ2-7
CDR3aa: CASSDKAGGGYEQYF
CDR3nt: TGTGCCAGCAGCGATAAGGCGGGAGGAGGGTACGAGCAGTACTTC

d_gene: .
abundance: .
v_gene: TRBV6-5
j_gene: TRBJ1-1
CDR3aa: CASSPTVGGFAFF
CDR3nt: TGTGCCAGCAGCCCCACTGTCGGCGGATTCGCTTTCTTT